This T cell receptor beta chain was recorded in a study of T cell responses to AZD1222 COVID-19 vaccine. The method was immunoSEQ multiplex PCR; TCRdb's version includes in-frame clones alone and lacks a portion of them. The sample shows some 100,000 clones, about 90% of them seen only once. Study-level results: Baseline antibody screening turned up just 6 or 7 seropositive AZD1222 recipients. Spike-specific TCRs gained breadth and depth after people received two AZD1222 doses. None of the repertoires were sampled until the peak T cell response had passed. Vaccine-related CD4 TCRs covered spike, predominating at 160-218 and 743-854.

A note on this clone: Its matching antigen is unknown.

Germline assignment: CDR1 SEHNR and CDR2 FQNEAQ (reference sequence). This CDR3 region has 15 residues. V lost 5 bases, J lost 6 bases, and 17 bases lay in between. The sample in question was peripheral blood, obtained on day 0 of AZD1222 vaccination. The V call is TRBV7-9, the J call TRBJ2-1, with D possibly being TRBD2 (6 bases). This TCR derives from an adult in good health. CDR3 coding DNA: TGTGCCAGCAGCAAACTAGCTGGAGTCGGCAATGAGCAGTTCTTC. This sequence encodes CASSKLAGVGNEQFF.